The 3 T cell receptor beta chains below were found in one sample sequenced in a study of blood T cell repertoires in COVID-19. Repertoires were generated with immunoSEQ multiplex PCR, while TCRdb's copy carries only in-frame clones and drops some. The table has roughly 200,000 clones, 88% seen once. Sequencing used peripheral blood. The receptors were gathered from a woman in her forties who had recovered from COVID-19.

The rearrangement joins TRBV29-1 to TRBJ2-6; D not certain. V dropped 7 bases and J dropped 0 bases, with 13 bases sitting between them. The CDR3 is 15 residues long. In germline, CDR1 is SQVTM, CDR2 ANQGSEA. This CDR3 is CSGGFEASGANVLTF. For the CDR3, the DNA is TGCAGCGGGGGATTTGAGGCCTCTGGGGCCAACGTCCTGACTTTC.

CDR3 region: CASSPRGGQQPQHF. The DNA of the CDR3 is TGTGCCAGCAGCCCCCGGGGGGGCCAGCAGCCCCAGCATTTT. This sequence joins TRBV7-2 and TRBJ1-5, with TRBD1 as a possible D gene (6 bases). Germline-derived CDR1 and CDR2 are SGHTA and FQGNSA. The ends were cut back, 5 bases at V and 7 bases at J, with 15 bases in the middle. CDR3 length: 14 residues.

V is TRBV30 and J is TRBJ2-3; 11 bases are a match to TRBD2. The V and J ends lost 2 bases and 3 bases, in that order; junction bases with no gene match: 1. CDR1 GTSNPN and CDR2 SVGIG come from the germline V gene (reference sequence). There are 14 residues in the CDR3. As DNA, the CDR3 is TGTGCCTGGAGTTTAGCGGGAGGGACAGATACGCAGTATTTT. Protein sequence: CAWSLAGGTDTQYF.